The 20 T cell receptor beta chains presented below share a single source sample, sequenced in a study of shared clonotypes between healthy human individuals (dated by TCRdb to 2019 to 2021). The method was the immunoSEQ multiplex PCR assay. TCRdb took this table from immuneACCESS and kept in-frame rearrangements with V and J called. Such tables lack part of the clones; where checked against another copy, unresolved V genes explain under half of the gap, and the rest is unexplained. This sample holds over a million clones; around 97% were observed only once. The leading ten clones occupy approximately 1.1% of the sample. Sequencing was carried out using naive CD4+ T cells sorted from blood. According to the study, the label for this sample's cell subset or site signals: CD45RA+ positively selected. These receptors all come from a man aged 30-40 years in good health.

This chain joins TRBV19 and TRBJ2-7; no clear D. The germline gives CDR1 LNHDA, CDR2 SQIVND (reference sequence). The V end lost 3 bases, the J end lost 1 base, and 22 bases lay between the germline ends. CDR3 length: 18 residues. The CDR3 coding sequence is TGTGCCAGTAGTATTAGCCCCGGACGACCTCCTAAGTCCTACGAGCAGTACTTC. As protein: CASSISPGRPPKSYEQYF.

The chain uses TRBV5-1 and TRBJ2-3; 7 nucleotides agree with TRBD2. This CDR3 contains 14 residues. Germline values: CDR1 SGHRS, CDR2 YFSETQ. The V segment lost 5 bases and the J segment 0 bases; nucleotides outside the gene matches: 3. The CDR3 region is CASSEGGSTDTQYF. DNA for the CDR3: TGCGCCAGCAGTGAGGGAGGGAGCACAGATACGCAGTATTTT.

The chain is built from TRBV19 and TRBJ2-1; D gene ambiguous. Looked up from germline, CDR1 is LNHDA and CDR2 is SQIVND (reference sequence). The CDR3 contains 13 residues. V was trimmed by 7 bases and J by 0 bases, leaving 7 bases between them. The CDR3 is CASTRNSYNEQFF. The CDR3, as DNA: TGTGCCAGTACCCGGAACTCCTACAATGAGCAGTTCTTC.

V usage is TRBV7-9 and J usage is TRBJ1-2; D ambiguous. With 6 bases removed from V and 8 bases from J, the gap between germline ends came to 16 bases. The germline V gene encodes CDR1 SEHNR and CDR2 FQNEAQ (reference sequence). CDR3 length equals 13 residues. In nucleotides, the CDR3 is TGTGCCAGCAGGCCCGGGCCCGAGGGCGGCTACACCTTC. Translating gives CASRPGPEGGYTF.

This clone showed up just once. The rearrangement uses TRBV9 and TRBJ1-2; D is unclear. The germline CDR1 and CDR2 sequences are SGDLS and YYNGEE. Trimming stripped 6 bases from V and 0 bases from J, with 3 bases between. The CDR3 consists of 11 residues. In DNA form, the CDR3 reads TGTGCCAGCAACTCTAACTATGGCTACACCTTC. Translated, it gives CASNSNYGYTF.

The gene calls are TRBV5-1 and TRBJ2-3, with 11 bases that match TRBD1. Trimming at V came to 2 bases and at J to 3 bases, leaving 11 bases not matched to a gene. CDR1 is SGHRS, CDR2 YFSETQ, per germline. This CDR3 contains 18 residues. CDR3 sequence: CASSLLGQGAGVTDTQYF. CDR3 DNA sequence: TGCGCCAGCAGCTTATTAGGACAGGGGGCAGGGGTGACAGATACGCAGTATTTT.

The chain carries TRBV7-9 and TRBJ2-3, with D possibly TRBD2 on 5 matching bases. The germline V and J ends were trimmed by 5 bases and 1 base, with 13 bases remaining between them. CDR3 size: 15 residues. Germline V gene sequence: CDR1 SEHNR, CDR2 FQNEAQ (reference sequence). CDR3: CASSIGIPGTDTQYF. The DNA for the CDR3 is TGTGCCAGCAGCATCGGGATCCCGGGCACAGATACGCAGTATTTT.

The V gene is TRBV11-2, the J gene TRBJ2-1; 10 nucleotides agree with TRBD1. The germline V gene encodes CDR1 SGHAT and CDR2 FQNNGV. The CDR3 consists of 15 residues. V trimming: 5 bases; J trimming: 4 bases; junction bases outside the gene matches: 5. This CDR3 reads CASSHRDRGYNEQFF. The CDR3 nucleotides read TGTGCCAGCAGCCACCGGGACAGGGGATACAATGAGCAGTTCTTC.

The rearrangement links TRBV20-1 to TRBJ1-1; D unresolved. The CDR3 contains 11 residues. Germline V lookup: CDR1 DFQATT, CDR2 SNEGSKA (reference sequence). V shed 5 bases and J shed 10 bases, with 14 bases lying between them. The CDR3, as DNA: TGCAGTGCTCCCGACACCCGGGGAGCTTTCTTT. Protein sequence: CSAPDTRGAFF.

The gene calls are TRBV25-1 and TRBJ2-1; the match to TRBD2 covers 9 bases. The trim removed 6 bases at V and 9 bases at J, leaving 3 bases unmatched. Germline lookup yields CDR1 MGHDK and CDR2 SYGVNS. CDR3 length equals 12 residues. CDR3 sequence reads: CASRRGGGEQFF. DNA for the CDR3: TGTGCCAGCAGGCGGGGGGGAGGTGAGCAGTTCTTC. The complete variable domain, with remaining parts taken from reference TRBV25-1 and TRBJ2-1, reads EADIYQTPRYLVIGTGKKITLECSQTMGHDKMYWYQQDPGMELHLIHYSYGVNSTEKGDLSSESTVSRIRTEHFPLTLESARPSHTSQYLCASRRGGGEQFFGPGTRLTVL.

The CDR3 DNA reads as TGTGCCAGCAGCTTTCCTAAGACACCCTACGAGCAGTACTTC. Translated, it gives CASSFPKTPYEQYF. The rearrangement links TRBV7-9 to TRBJ2-7; D is unclear. Trimming left V 3 bases short and J 2 bases short, with 11 bases between. Germline V gives CDR1 SEHNR, CDR2 FQNEAQ (reference sequence). The CDR3 sequence is 14 residues long.

This clone was counted a single time. This sequence joins TRBV10-3 and TRBJ2-1, with a tentative D call TRBD2 (6 bases). The ends were cut back, 0 bases at V and 5 bases at J, with 11 bases in the middle. This CDR3 spans 15 amino acids. CDR1 is ENHRY, CDR2 SYGVKD, per germline. The CDR3 is CAISESRASDNEQFF. CDR3 nucleotides: TGTGCCATCAGTGAGTCGAGGGCTAGCGACAATGAGCAGTTCTTC.

The gene calls are TRBV28 and TRBJ2-7; perhaps TRBD2 as D (5 bases). The germline gives CDR1 MDHEN, CDR2 SYDVKM. The CDR3 runs to 15 residues. Trimming stripped 1 base from V and 6 bases from J, with 16 bases between. CDR3 sequence (DNA): TGTGCCAGCAGTTTATTTGCTGGGAGTTCGCGCGAGCAGTACTTC. Translation gives CASSLFAGSSREQYF.

The rearrangement joins TRBV2 to TRBJ2-7; 8 nucleotides align to TRBD1. The length of the CDR3 is 15 residues. CDR1 is SNHLY, CDR2 FYNNEI, per germline. V gave up 4 bases and J gave up 0 bases; unmatched junction bases: 5. This chain's CDR3 is CASSGQGQSSYEQYF. In nucleotides, the CDR3 is TGTGCCAGCAGTGGACAGGGGCAAAGCTCCTACGAGCAGTACTTC.

The chain couples TRBV19 to TRBJ2-7; 8 nucleotides line up with TRBD2. This CDR3 spans 14 amino acids. Unmatched junction bases numbered 6, after V lost 4 bases and J lost 4 bases. Per the germline V gene, CDR1 is LNHDA and CDR2 is SQIVND (reference sequence). CDR3 residues: CASSNELAAYEQYF. CDR3 in DNA: TGTGCCAGTAGTAATGAACTAGCGGCGTACGAGCAGTACTTC.

The chain has TRBV11-2 and TRBJ2-3, with 8 bases that match TRBD2. This CDR3 spans 17 amino acids. Germline V gives CDR1 SGHAT, CDR2 FQNNGV. The V segment lost 1 base and the J segment 2 bases; nucleotides outside the gene matches: 8. DNA for the CDR3: TGTGCCAGCAGCTTAGCTTTAGCGGGGACGGCCACAGATACGCAGTATTTT. Its translation: CASSLALAGTATDTQYF.

This chain's CDR3 is CASSALRIHQDEQYF. In nucleotides, the CDR3 is TGTGCCAGCAGCGCTTTAAGGATCCATCAGGATGAGCAGTACTTC. This chain uses TRBV13 with TRBJ2-7; no clear D. The length of the CDR3 is 15 residues. Trimming removed 5 bases at V and 7 bases at J, with 21 bases between. Germline V lookup: CDR1 PRHDT, CDR2 FYEKMQ (reference sequence).

The CDR3 loop reads CASSPGSSGSVDEQFF. The CDR3 DNA sequence: TGTGCCAGCAGCCCCGGATCTAGCGGGAGCGTCGATGAGCAGTTCTTC. The V call is TRBV7-3, the J call TRBJ2-1; TRBD2 agrees at 10 bases. Unmatched junction bases numbered 12, after V lost 5 bases and J lost 8 bases. This CDR3 spans 16 amino acids. Germline values: CDR1 SGHTA, CDR2 FQGTGA.

The chain links TRBV5-1 to TRBJ2-4, with 12 bases matching TRBD2. Germline V CDR1 and CDR2: SGHRS, YFSETQ. The CDR3 sequence is 16 residues long. Trimming cost V 1 base and J 5 bases; bases outside gene matches: 4. The CDR3 is CASSLFPSGRENIQYF. The CDR3 DNA reads as TGCGCCAGCAGCTTGTTTCCTAGCGGGAGGGAAAACATTCAGTACTTC.

The CDR3 loop is CAANPDVGPAYGYTF. The CDR3 nucleotides are TGTGCCGCCAACCCCGACGTGGGGCCGGCCTATGGCTACACCTTC. The gene calls are TRBV28 and TRBJ1-2; D possibly corresponds to TRBD1 (5 bases). V lost 11 bases to trimming and J lost 4 bases, with 23 bases between them. Germline V gene sequence: CDR1 MDHEN, CDR2 SYDVKM. The CDR3 is 15 amino acids.